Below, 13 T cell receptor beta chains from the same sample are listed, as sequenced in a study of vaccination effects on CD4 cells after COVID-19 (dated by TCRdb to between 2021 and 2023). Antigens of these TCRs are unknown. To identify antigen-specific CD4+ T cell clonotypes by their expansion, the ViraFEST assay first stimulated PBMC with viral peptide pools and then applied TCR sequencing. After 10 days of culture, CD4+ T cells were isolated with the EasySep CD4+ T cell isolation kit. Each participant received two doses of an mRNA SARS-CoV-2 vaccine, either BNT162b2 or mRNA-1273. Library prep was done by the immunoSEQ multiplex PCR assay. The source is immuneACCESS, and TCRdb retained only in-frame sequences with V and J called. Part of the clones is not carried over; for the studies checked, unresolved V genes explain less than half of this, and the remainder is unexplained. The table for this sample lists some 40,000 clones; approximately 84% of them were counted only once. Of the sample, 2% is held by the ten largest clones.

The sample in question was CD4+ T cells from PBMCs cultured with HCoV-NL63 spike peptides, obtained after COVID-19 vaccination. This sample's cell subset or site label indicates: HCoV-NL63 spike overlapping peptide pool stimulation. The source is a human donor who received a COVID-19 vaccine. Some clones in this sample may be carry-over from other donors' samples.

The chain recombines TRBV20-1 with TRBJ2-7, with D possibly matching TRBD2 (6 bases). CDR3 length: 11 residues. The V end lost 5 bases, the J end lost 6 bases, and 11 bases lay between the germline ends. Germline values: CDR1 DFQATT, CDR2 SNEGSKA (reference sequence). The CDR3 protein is CSAAGSVEQYV. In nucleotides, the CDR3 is TGCAGTGCTGCGGGATCTGTCGAGCAGTACGTC.

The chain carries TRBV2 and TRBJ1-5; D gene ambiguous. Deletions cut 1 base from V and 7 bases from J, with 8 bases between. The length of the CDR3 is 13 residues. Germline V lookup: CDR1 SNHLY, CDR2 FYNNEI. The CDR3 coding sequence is TGTGCCAGCAGTGAAGAGGCAGCCCAGCCCCAGCATTTT. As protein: CASSEEAAQPQHF.

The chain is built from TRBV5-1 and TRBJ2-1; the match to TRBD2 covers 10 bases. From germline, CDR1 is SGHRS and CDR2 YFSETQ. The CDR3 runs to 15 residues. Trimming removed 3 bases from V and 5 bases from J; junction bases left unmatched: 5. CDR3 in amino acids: CASSYLAGADNEQFF. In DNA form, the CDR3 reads TGCGCCAGCAGCTACCTAGCGGGGGCCGACAATGAGCAGTTCTTC.

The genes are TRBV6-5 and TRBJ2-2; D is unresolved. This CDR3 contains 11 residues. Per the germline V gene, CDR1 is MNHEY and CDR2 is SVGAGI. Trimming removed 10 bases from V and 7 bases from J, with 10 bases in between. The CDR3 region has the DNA TGTGCCACCACCACGCGCGGGGAGCTGTTTTTT. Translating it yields CATTTRGELFF.

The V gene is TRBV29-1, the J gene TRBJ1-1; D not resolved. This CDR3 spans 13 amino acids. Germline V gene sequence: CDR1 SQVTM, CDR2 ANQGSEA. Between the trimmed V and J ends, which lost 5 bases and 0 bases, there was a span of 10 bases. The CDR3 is CSVTIFMNTEAFF. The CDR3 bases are TGCAGCGTTACAATATTCATGAACACTGAAGCTTTCTTT.

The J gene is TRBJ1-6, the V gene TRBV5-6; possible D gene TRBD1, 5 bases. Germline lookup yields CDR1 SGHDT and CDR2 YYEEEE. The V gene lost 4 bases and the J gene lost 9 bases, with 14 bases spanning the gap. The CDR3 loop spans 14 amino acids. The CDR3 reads CASSPSGFSSPLHF. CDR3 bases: TGTGCCAGCAGCCCGTCAGGGTTCTCTTCACCCCTCCACTTT.

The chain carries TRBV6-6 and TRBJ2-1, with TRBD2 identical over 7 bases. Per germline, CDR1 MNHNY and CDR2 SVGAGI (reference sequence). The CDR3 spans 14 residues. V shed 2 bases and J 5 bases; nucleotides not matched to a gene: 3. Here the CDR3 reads CASSYRGVDNEQFF. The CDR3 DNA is TGTGCCAGCAGTTACCGGGGGGTCGACAATGAGCAGTTCTTC.

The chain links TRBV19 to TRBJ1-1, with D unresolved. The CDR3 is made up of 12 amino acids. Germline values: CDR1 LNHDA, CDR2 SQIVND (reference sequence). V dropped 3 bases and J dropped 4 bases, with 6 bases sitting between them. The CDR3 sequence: CASSMLGTEAFF. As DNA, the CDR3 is TGTGCCAGTAGTATGTTGGGCACTGAAGCTTTCTTT.

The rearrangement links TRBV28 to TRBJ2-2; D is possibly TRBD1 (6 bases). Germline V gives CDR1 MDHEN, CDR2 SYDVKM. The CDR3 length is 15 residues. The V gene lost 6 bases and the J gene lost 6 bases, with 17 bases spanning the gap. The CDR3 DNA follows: TGTGCCAGCAGGATACAGGGAAACGGGGCCGGGGAGCTGTTTTTT. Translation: CASRIQGNGAGELFF.

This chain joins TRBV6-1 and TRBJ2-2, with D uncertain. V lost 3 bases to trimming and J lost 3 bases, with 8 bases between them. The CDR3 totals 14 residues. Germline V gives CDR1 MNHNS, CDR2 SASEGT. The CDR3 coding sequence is TGTGCCAGCAGTGAGTCGTCAGACACCGGGGAGCTGTTTTTT. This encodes CASSESSDTGELFF.

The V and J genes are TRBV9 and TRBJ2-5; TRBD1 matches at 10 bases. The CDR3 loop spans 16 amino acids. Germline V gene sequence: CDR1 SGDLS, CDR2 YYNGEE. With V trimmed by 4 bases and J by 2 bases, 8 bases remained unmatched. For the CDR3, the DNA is TGTGCCAGCAGCCCCGGGACAGGGGTAGGGCAAGAGACCCAGTACTTC. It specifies CASSPGTGVGQETQYF.

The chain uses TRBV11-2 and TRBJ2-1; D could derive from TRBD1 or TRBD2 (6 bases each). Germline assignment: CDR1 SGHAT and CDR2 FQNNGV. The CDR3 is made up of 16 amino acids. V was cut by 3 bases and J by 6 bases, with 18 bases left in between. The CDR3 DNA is TGTGCCAGCAGCTTGCGGGAAGGGGGGCTGGGCAATGAGCAGTTCTTC. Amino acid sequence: CASSLREGGLGNEQFF.

CDR3 region: CASSRDSGYDTQYF. The DNA of the CDR3 is TGTGCCAGCAGCCGGGACAGCGGCTATGATACGCAGTATTTT. The V gene is TRBV5-4, the J gene TRBJ2-3; 7 bases agree with TRBD1. This CDR3 has 14 amino acids. Per germline, CDR1 SGHNT and CDR2 YYREEE (reference sequence). The junction had 8 bases not matched to a gene; V was cut back by 4 bases and J by 6 bases.